This T cell receptor beta chain was identified during a study of blood T cell repertoires in COVID-19 (dated by TCRdb to the early 2020s). Regarding the complete study: Samples covering the acute and convalescent phases of COVID-19 were provided by collaborators in the United States, Italy and Spain. The prospective study material was composed of cDNA or gDNA derived from T cells, B-cell-depleted T cells, or PBMCs. Samples came from the ongoing ImmuneRACE study (first 160 participants) plus 1,254 subjects from 6 global collaborators. HLA class I and class II types, where available, came from metadata supplied by the sample provider rather than from assay-based typing. The repertoires were released in a freely available public database intended as a resource for research on the immune response to SARS-CoV-2. The dataset comprised deeply sampled blood TCRbeta repertoires from subjects exposed to, actively infected with, or recovered from COVID-19. A de-identified subject ID, COVID-19 status, age in years and sex were almost always included in the sample metadata.

V has 6 bases trimmed and J has 4 bases trimmed; junction bases matching no gene number 26. The CDR3 covers 21 residues, taking in both the cysteine and the phenylalanine. Of the read, only the CDR3 DNA is kept; its 63 bases are in frame from base 1. Comment on this clone: Which antigen it targets is not known. Base-call qualities are not available, and no considerably larger clone is one nucleotide away.

Study-wide findings and limitations: Clinical and demographic metadata were provided uncurated, with the amount varying by source and participant.

TCRbeta CDR3 regions were amplified from genomic DNA using the immunoSEQ Assay, a bias-controlled multiplex PCR. On the authors' methods: Nucleated cell counts per sample were estimated from amplification of reference gene primers within the assay. To quantify the absolute abundance of each unique TCRbeta CDR3 rearrangement, sequence reads were collapsed and filtered. Productive Simpson clonality was computed per sample as the square root of Simpson's diversity index over productive rearrangements. TCRdb's version of the immuneACCESS table is confined to in-frame rearrangements and falls short of the full clone set. An unresolved V gene accounts for under half of the shortfall where checked; the remainder is of unknown origin. V and J calls and clone size come straight from that table; D and trimming were deduced from the DNA. Present in this sample are 250,000 or so clones, approximately 84% of which were seen just once. Around 3.6% of the sample lies in the top ten.

Participants in the prospective study were aged about 18 to 90 years, lived in 20 to 25 United States geographic areas, and enrolled through a virtual design. Cohort assignment in the prospective study relied on participant-reported clinical history from a screening survey and a study questionnaire. Recovered participants in ImmuneRACE Cohort 3 were defined by two consecutive negative NP/OP PCR tests, clearance by a healthcare professional, or resolution of symptoms. Each participant in the prospective study had whole blood, serum and a nasopharyngeal or oropharyngeal swab collected by mobile phlebotomists. Prospective study participants could optionally give additional blood draws and questionnaires over a roughly 2-month period. Prospective study blood samples were shipped either frozen or at room temperature before DNA extraction.

The sequenced material came from PBMCs or T cells enriched from blood (not recorded which). The rearranged segments are TRBV5-3 and TRBJ2-7; TRBD2 aligns with 12 central bases. TRBV5-3 is treated as an ORF (open reading frame) with a function not yet certain. The sequence was collected from a man aged 50 to 60 who had recovered from COVID-19. The DNA sequence follows: TGTGCCAGAACCGATCGTTATTGGCAACTAGCGGGGGGCCGCTCCCTTTACGAGCAGTACTTC. This gives the protein CARTDRYWQLAGGRSLYEQYF.